These T cell receptor beta chains were read from a single sample in a study of cytomegalovirus exposure and HLA in healthy donors. Method: immunoSEQ multiplex PCR; TCRdb's copy keeps in-frame clones and lacks some. The sample has 150,000 to 200,000 clones, about 80% seen once. The sample consisted of PBMCs. These receptors originate from a woman in her thirties in good health and CMV-seronegative. CDR3s leave out the opening cysteine and the closing phenylalanine or tryptophan.

j_call	v_call	cdr3_aa
TRBJ1-1	TRBV5-1	ASSLGSDTEAF
TRBJ2-1	TRBV19	ASSLGLADNEQF
TRBJ1-3	TRBV9	ASSVANRGSGNTIY
TRBJ2-7	TRBV5-4	ASSSGRGIGPSYEQY
TRBJ1-2	TRBV7-2	ASSLAGSPKYGYT
TRBJ1-1	TRBV27	ASRLKPQGALNTEAF
TRBJ1-1	TRBV5-1	ASSQDSNTEAF
TRBJ2-3	TRBV7-2	ASSFQRGGTDTQY
TRBJ1-1	TRBV30	AGDRMNTEAF
TRBJ1-2	TRBV2	ASRTGSVRTYGYT
TRBJ1-2	TRBV6-1	ASSGNWPYGYT
TRBJ1-1	TRBV7-6	ASSLAGQSIGEAF
TRBJ2-5	TRBV6-5	ASRDNSLHQETQY
TRBJ1-2	TRBV7-9	ASSSWDRDNYGYT
TRBJ1-3	TRBV10-3	AISEWDRGLGNTIY
TRBJ2-5	TRBV9	ASSVGGLAGSQETQY
TRBJ2-1	TRBV4-3	ASSVSLADEQF
TRBJ2-2	TRBV7-2	ASSLVAGAGELF
TRBJ2-3	TRBV7-2	ASSRDRGADTQY
TRBJ1-6	TRBV6-5	ASSNSGNRWAPLH
TRBJ1-2	TRBV4-3	ASSQNQGQGYGYT
TRBJ2-2	TRBV2	ASSFLQGVVGELF
TRBJ1-4	TRBV5-1	ASSLEGNPRGEKLF
TRBJ1-6	TRBV7-2	ASSLAGLHSYNSPLH
TRBJ2-5	TRBV9	ASARGGTETQY
TRBJ2-1	TRBV6-4	ASRRDSVGIEQF
TRBJ1-6	TRBV25-1	ASRGTANNSPLH